The next 19 T cell receptor beta chains were all read from a single sample in a study of Ad26.COV2.S vaccination and SARS-CoV-2 variants. Measured with immunoSEQ multiplex PCR; TCRdb has only the in-frame clones, and not every one. The sample shows 380,000 or so clones, 88% of them seen only once. The treatment here: 15 to 20 received Ad26.COV2.S at low or high dose, single or two shots; about 5 received placebo; per-sample allocation not given. The study sampled participants on day 63 after the first vaccine or placebo injection. Sequencing was performed on peripheral blood, taken in a trial of Ad26.COV2.S vaccine versus placebo. The receptors here all came from a person aged 18-65 years who received the Ad26.COV2.S COVID-19 vaccine or a placebo.

The V and J genes are TRBV19 and TRBJ1-2; D is undetermined. Germline V gene lookup returns CDR1 LNHDA and CDR2 SQIVND (reference sequence). Trimming left V 1 base short and J 1 base short, with 13 bases between. The CDR3 has 16 residues. The DNA for the CDR3 is TGTGCCAGTAGTATAGGCCACGGCGGTGTTAACTATGGCTACACCTTC. As protein: CASSIGHGGVNYGYTF. The whole variable domain, remainder taken from reference TRBV19 and TRBJ1-2, is DGGITQSPKYLFRKEGQNVTLSCEQNLNHDAMYWYRQDPGQGLRLIYYSQIVNDFQKGDIAEGYSVSREKKESFPLTVTSAQKNPTAFYLCASSIGHGGVNYGYTFGSGTRLTVV.

CDR3 nucleotides: TGTGCCAGCAGCTCTCGTCCCGGGACAGGGGGTCATGAGCAGTTCTTC. Amino acid sequence: CASSSRPGTGGHEQFF. The chain links TRBV9 to TRBJ2-1, with TRBD1 identical over 11 bases. This CDR3 contains 16 residues. V was clipped by 4 bases and J by 8 bases; unmatched bases: 11. The V gene's germline CDR1 is SGDLS and CDR2 YYNGEE.

This chain links TRBV18 with TRBJ2-7, with TRBD1 matching 8 bases. The CDR3 covers 15 residues. Per the germline V gene, CDR1 is KGHSH and CDR2 is LQKENI. With 6 bases clipped from V and 2 bases from J, the junction kept 9 bases outside the gene matches. The CDR3 DNA sequence: TGTGCCAGCTCCCTCGCAGGGGACAGGACCTACGAGCAGTACTTC. The encoded protein is CASSLAGDRTYEQYF.

The chain uses TRBV7-9 and TRBJ2-7; possibly TRBD1 for D (6 bases). The V end was cut by 4 bases, the J end by 1 base, with 14 bases between. Germline V gene lookup returns CDR1 SEHNR and CDR2 FQNEAQ (reference sequence). The CDR3 consists of 15 residues. The DNA of the CDR3 is TGTGCCAGCAGCTCTTTTAGGGGGAAATCCTACGAGCAGTACTTC. Residues: CASSSFRGKSYEQYF.

The chain has TRBV28 and TRBJ2-1; 12 bases fit TRBD2. The germline gives CDR1 MDHEN, CDR2 SYDVKM. This CDR3 has 14 amino acids. After removal of 6 bases from V and 6 bases from J, the junction contained 3 bases not matched to a gene. The CDR3 loop reads CASRRLAGANEQFF. The DNA for the CDR3 is TGTGCCAGCAGAAGACTAGCGGGAGCCAATGAGCAGTTCTTC.

The V call is TRBV2, the J call TRBJ2-1; 14 nucleotides match TRBD2. The CDR3 totals 19 residues. Losses at the gene ends were 2 bases for V and 6 bases for J; bases not matched to a gene: 12. The germline V gene has CDR1 SNHLY and CDR2 FYNNEI. As DNA, the CDR3 is TGTGCCAGCAGTGAAAGACTAGCGGGAGGGACTGGGATTCCCAATGAGCAGTTCTTC. Translated, it gives CASSERLAGGTGIPNEQFF.

The chain joins TRBV15 to TRBJ1-6; D gene uncertain. V gave up 5 bases and J gave up 6 bases, with 14 bases separating them. CDR1 and CDR2 (germline): LNHNV, YYDKDF (reference sequence). The CDR3 is 15 amino acids. The CDR3 region has the DNA TGTGCCACCAGCCCCAGCGTGGACGGTAATTCACCCCTCCACTTT. Translating gives CATSPSVDGNSPLHF.

V is TRBV9 and J is TRBJ2-7, with 9 bases identical to TRBD1. The V segment lost 0 bases and the J segment 0 bases; nucleotides outside the gene matches: 1. Per the germline V gene, CDR1 is SGDLS and CDR2 is YYNGEE. This CDR3 has 15 amino acids. The CDR3 coding sequence is TGTGCCAGCAGCGTAGGGACAGGGGTCTCCTACGAGCAGTACTTC. It translates to CASSVGTGVSYEQYF.

This chain links TRBV30 with TRBJ2-3; D is undetermined. Germline loops: CDR1 GTSNPN, CDR2 SVGIG (reference sequence). The ends were cut back, 3 bases at V and 2 bases at J, with 9 bases in the middle. This CDR3 has 13 residues. The CDR3 bases are TGTGCCTGGAGGGCAGGTCCCACAGATACGCAGTATTTT. Its translation: CAWRAGPTDTQYF.

This clone was seen once. The chain uses TRBV5-1 and TRBJ2-2; the match to TRBD1 covers 10 bases. Losses at the gene ends were 4 bases for V and 3 bases for J; bases not matched to a gene: 12. From germline, CDR1 is SGHRS and CDR2 YFSETQ. This CDR3 comprises 18 residues. The CDR3 nucleotides are TGCGCCAGCAGCCCAGCCCTCGACAGGGGGCGCCACACCGGGGAGCTGTTTTTT. As protein: CASSPALDRGRHTGELFF.

This chain connects TRBV5-4 to TRBJ1-4, with 12 bases matching TRBD1. Trimming removed 4 bases from V and 4 bases from J; junction bases left unmatched: 5. This CDR3 is built from 16 residues. Germline CDR1 reads SGHNT; CDR2 reads YYREEE (reference sequence). CDR3 loop: CASSPGQGAFNEKLFF. For the CDR3, the DNA is TGTGCCAGCAGCCCGGGACAGGGGGCGTTTAATGAAAAACTGTTTTTT.

V and J are TRBV19 and TRBJ2-7; no clear D gene. V lost 4 bases and J lost 6, with 13 bases in between. The CDR3 has 13 amino acids. CDR1 and CDR2 from the germline V gene are LNHDA and SQIVND (reference sequence). The CDR3: CASSTSAGIEQYF. The CDR3 region has the DNA TGTGCCAGTAGTACCTCGGCAGGTATCGAGCAGTACTTC.

This rearrangement joins TRBV7-9 to TRBJ2-5; 12 bases align to TRBD1. This CDR3 is built from 15 residues. V lost 1 base to trimming and J lost 4 bases; unmatched junction nucleotides: 1. The germline gives CDR1 SEHNR, CDR2 FQNEAQ (reference sequence). CDR3 DNA: TGTGCCAGCAGCTTAGGGGACAGGGGGCGAGAGACCCAGTACTTC. Translation gives CASSLGDRGRETQYF.

The chain has TRBV6-2 or TRBV6-3 and TRBJ2-7; 7 bases match TRBD1. Germline CDR1 and CDR2: MNHEY and SVGEGT. V shed 5 bases, J shed 7 bases, and the junction held 14 bases outside the gene matches. CDR3 length: 15 residues. In nucleotides, the CDR3 is TGTGCCAGCAGTGGAGCCGGGACAGACGTTGCAGAGCAGTACTTC. As protein: CASSGAGTDVAEQYF.

In its sample, this clone was seen once. The J gene is TRBJ2-5, the V gene TRBV9; D possibly corresponds to TRBD1 (6 bases). CDR1 is SGDLS and CDR2 is YYNGEE in the germline V gene. The CDR3 runs to 16 residues. V was clipped by 2 bases and J by 1 base, with 15 bases between them. The CDR3 sequence is CASSVGAEPFQETQYF. The CDR3 bases are TGTGCCAGCAGCGTGGGGGCAGAACCCTTCCAAGAGACCCAGTACTTC.

This chain links TRBV10-3 with TRBJ2-7; 9 positions agree with TRBD1. The CDR3 covers 20 residues. The V and J ends lost 3 bases and 0 bases, in that order; junction bases with no gene match: 18. From germline, CDR1 is ENHRY and CDR2 SYGVKD. This CDR3 is CAISDRLGQGQGSSSYEQYF. The CDR3 nucleotides are TGTGCCATCAGTGATCGGTTGGGACAGGGCCAAGGTTCCAGCTCCTACGAGCAGTACTTC.

The chain couples TRBV7-3 to TRBJ2-7; 10 bases line up with TRBD2. J was trimmed by 2 bases and V by 2 bases; bases with no gene match: 12. Germline loops: CDR1 SGHTA, CDR2 FQGTGA. The CDR3 is made up of 18 amino acids. CDR3 amino acids: CASSLGASGSDLTYEQYF. In DNA, the CDR3 is TGTGCCAGCAGCTTAGGGGCTAGCGGGAGTGACCTAACCTACGAGCAGTACTTC.

This CDR3 reads CASSVGSLNEQFF. In DNA, the CDR3 is TGTGCCAGCAGCGTTGGGTCCTTGAATGAGCAGTTCTTC. The chain has TRBV9 and TRBJ2-1; no reliable D call. The germline V and J ends were trimmed by 2 bases and 7 bases, with 10 bases remaining between them. Germline loops: CDR1 SGDLS, CDR2 YYNGEE. The CDR3 runs 13 residues.

This sequence joins TRBV14 and TRBJ1-6, with D unresolved. CDR1 SGHDN and CDR2 FVKESK come from the germline V gene. The CDR3 is 16 amino acids. V lost 0 bases to trimming and J lost 7 bases, with 13 bases between them. CDR3 sequence reads: CASSQESPVLNSPLHF. DNA of the CDR3: TGTGCCAGCAGCCAAGAGTCCCCCGTACTAAATTCACCCCTCCACTTT.